Shown below are 26 T cell receptor delta chains from a single sample sequenced in a study of gamma-delta T cells after stem cell transplantation. TCRdb called clones anew from the RT-PCR reads with CATT. The sample includes 15,000 to 19,000 delta-chain clones, about 8.5% seen only once; the top ten take under 75%. Specimen: gamma-delta T cells. The source of these receptors is a human donor. It is not recorded whose cells these are; they may come from a transplant donor.

Concerning this clone itself: TCRdb assigns this DNA the protein of a much larger clone, which departs from its translation at residue 7; this likely reflects a read error, and the protein shown comes from translating the DNA. This rearrangement joins TRDV2 to TRDJ1, with 7 bases identical to TRDD3. The CDR3 consists of 16 residues. Trimming took 3 bases from V and 1 from J; bases not matched to a gene: 10. Germline loops: CDR1 GEAIGNYY, CDR2 EKD. The CDR3 nucleotides are TGTGCCTGTGACGCTCTAATGGGGGACGCCACCGATAAACTCATCTTT. Protein product: CACDALMGDATDKLIF.

This clone was detected only a few times. This likely traces to a read error, being one base from a far larger clone. In the same sample, other DNA sequences code for this CDR3. The chain recombines TRDV1 with TRDJ1, with a tentative D call TRDD3 (6 bases). CDR1 is TSWWSYY and CDR2 is QGS in the germline V gene. The CDR3 sequence is 23 residues long. The CDR3 reads CALGELVPKAYRPLVGDTDKLIF. The CDR3, as DNA: TGTGCTCTTGGAGAACTAGTCCCTAAAGCCTATCGGCCCCTGGTGGGGGACACCGATAAACTCATCTTT.

There are a few counts of this clone. It differs at one base from a far larger clone, so likely a read error. Other DNA sequences in the sample encode the same CDR3. The chain carries TRDV2 and TRDJ1; 12 bases align to TRDD3. This CDR3 has 19 amino acids. Germline CDR1 reads GEAIGNYY; CDR2 reads EKD. CDR3: CACDSVLGDTSSRADKLIF. DNA of the CDR3: TGTGCCTGTGACAGCGTACTGGGGGATACCTCCTCACGGGCCGACAAACTCATCTTT.

At least ten counts were recorded for this clone. A much larger clonotype is one base distant, so this may be a read error. The sample has other DNA sequences that encode this CDR3 too. This chain joins TRDV2 and TRDJ1, with TRDD3 matching over 9 bases. This CDR3 is built from 19 residues. CDR1 and CDR2 (germline): GEAIGNYY, EKD. The CDR3 sequence is CACDTLTGGVPSYTDNLIF. The CDR3 DNA is TGTGCCTGTGACACACTAACTGGGGGAGTTCCATCGTACACCGATAACCTCATCTTT.

This clone was seen a few times. Only one base separates this from a far larger clonotype, so it likely reflects a read error. Other nucleotide sequences from this sample produce the same CDR3. The chain joins TRDV2 to TRDJ1, with a possible D match to TRDD3 (6 bases). The germline V and J ends were trimmed by 0 bases and 2 bases, with 21 bases remaining between them. Germline V lookup: CDR1 GEAIGNYY, CDR2 EKD. This CDR3 has 18 residues. CDR3: CACDTVGGPPYGTDKLIF. DNA of the CDR3: TGTGCCTGTGACACCGTTGGGGGTCCCCCTTATGGGACCGATAAACTCATCTTT.

The CDR3 protein is CALSSYELGDTLSDKLIF. The CDR3 nucleotides read TGTGCCCTCTCCTCCTACGAACTGGGGGATACACTCTCCGATAAACTCATCTTT. V is TRDV3 and J is TRDJ1, with TRDD3 identical over 12 bases. The CDR3 covers 18 residues. The V segment lost 5 bases and the J segment 3 bases; nucleotides outside the gene matches: 19. Germline V lookup: CDR1 TVYSNPD, CDR2 GDNSRS (reference sequence).

In its sample, this clone was seen a few times. The TCRdb protein comes from a much larger clone and disagrees with this DNA's translation at residue 7, likely due to a read error; the protein given here is derived from the DNA. The chain has TRDV2 and TRDJ1; 10 bases map to TRDD3. The V gene end was trimmed by 0 bases and the J gene end by 0 bases; junction bases not matched to a gene: 15. This CDR3 region has 20 residues. The germline V gene encodes CDR1 GEAIGNYY and CDR2 EKD. The CDR3 protein is CACDTVCGGYRGEYTDKLIF. The CDR3 DNA follows: TGTGCCTGTGACACCGTATGTGGGGGATACCGTGGGGAGTACACCGATAAACTCATCTTT.

Note on this clone: For this DNA, TCRdb reports the protein of a much larger clone, which diverges at residue 19, most likely from a read error; the protein presented here is translated directly from the DNA. The chain joins TRDV1 to TRDJ1; 11 bases match TRDD3. The CDR3 loop spans 22 amino acids. Germline-derived CDR1 and CDR2 are TSWWSYY and QGS. The CDR3 DNA reads as TGTGCTCTTGGGGCTCCTCCTATGTGGGGGATACGACACTTTTTGTACACCGATAACCTCATCTTT. Protein sequence: CALGAPPMWGIRHFLYTDNLIF.

With respect to this clone: TCRdb records a much larger clone's protein for this DNA, with a difference at residue 7 that likely arises from a read error; the protein given is the translation of the DNA. The V and J genes are TRDV2 and TRDJ1, with 10 bases aligning to TRDD3. CDR1 is GEAIGNYY and CDR2 is EKD in the germline V gene. This CDR3 is built from 18 residues. Losses at the gene ends were 3 bases for V and 1 base for J; bases not matched to a gene: 13. As DNA, the CDR3 is TGTGCCTGTGACTCATTACAGGGGGATACGCGTGTCACCGATAAACTCATCTTT. Its protein is CACDSLQGDTRVTDKLIF.

As for this clone: TCRdb's listed protein matches a much larger clone and diverges from this DNA's translation at residue 11, likely through a read error; the protein shown comes from the DNA. The CDR3: CACDTVSLGDISTQSTDKLIF. In nucleotides, the CDR3 is TGTGCCTGTGACACCGTGTCGCTGGGGGATATTTCTACTCAATCCACCGATAAACTCATCTTT. The genes are TRDV2 and TRDJ1; 10 bases are a match to TRDD3. The CDR3 runs to 21 residues. Per the germline V gene, CDR1 is GEAIGNYY and CDR2 is EKD. J was trimmed by 1 base and V by 0 bases; bases with no gene match: 19.

This clone was seen at least ten times. The chain employs TRDV2 and TRDJ1; 9 nucleotides agree with TRDD3. With 1 base clipped from V and 1 base from J, the junction kept 15 bases outside the gene matches. The germline gives CDR1 GEAIGNYY, CDR2 EKD. CDR3 size: 19 residues. The CDR3 here is CACDTLGLGDGGPTDKLIF. The CDR3 bases are TGTGCCTGTGACACTCTGGGGCTGGGGGATGGTGGCCCCACCGATAAACTCATCTTT.

Comments on this clone: A far larger clone is one base from this, pointing to a likely read error. Other DNA sequences within the sample encode an identical CDR3. This chain uses TRDV2 with TRDJ2; D gene ambiguous. The germline gives CDR1 GEAIGNYY, CDR2 EKD. V was pared by 1 base and J by 8 bases, with 22 bases between. The CDR3 is 17 amino acids. The CDR3 DNA reads as TGTGCCTGTGACACGCTCGGGAGGTCCCCCCAAAAGGCACAACTCTTCTTT. Its protein is CACDTLGRSPQKAQLFF.

This clone has a handful of counts. Given a far larger clone just one base away, this is likely a sequencing read error. Other DNA sequences in this specimen translate into the identical CDR3. Here the CDR3 reads CACDTAANWGHTYTDKLIF. The CDR3 DNA sequence: TGTGCCTGTGACACCGCGGCGAACTGGGGACACACGTATACCGATAAACTCATCTTT. This chain links TRDV2 with TRDJ1; 7 bases fit TRDD3. V lost 0 bases and J lost 2; bases outside the gene matches: 17. Per germline, CDR1 GEAIGNYY and CDR2 EKD. The CDR3 is 19 residues long.

This clone was seen more than once but under ten times. A much larger clone differs from this one at a single base, so this may be a read error. Other DNA sequences within the sample encode an identical CDR3. The rearrangement uses TRDV1 and TRDJ1; unclear D gene. The CDR3 sequence is 17 residues long. Germline V gene data show CDR1 as TSWWSYY and CDR2 as QGS. Trimming took off 11 bases at V and 3 bases at J, with 28 bases between the two ends. CDR3 residues: CASGKRITCRASDKLIF. DNA of the CDR3: TGTGCTAGTGGGAAACGAATCACATGTCGGGCGTCCGATAAACTCATCTTT.

This clone was seen more than once but under ten times. A far larger clone is one base from this, pointing to a likely read error. The same CDR3 can be traced to other DNA sequences in this sample. V gene TRDV2 combines with J gene TRDJ1, with 11 bases aligning to TRDD3. The junction had 19 bases not matched to a gene; V was cut back by 1 base and J by 7 bases. The CDR3 totals 19 residues. Germline V lookup: CDR1 GEAIGNYY, CDR2 EKD. The CDR3 DNA sequence: TGTGCCTGTGACACGATTGTCCTGGGGGATACACTGTGGTCTGGTAAACTCATCTTT. Its translation: CACDTIVLGDTLWSGKLIF.

As regards this clone: With only one base between it and a far larger clone, this is likely a read error. Other DNA sequences in the sample encode the same CDR3. The chain carries TRDV2 and TRDJ1, with 10 bases that match TRDD3. Germline trimming cut 3 bases from V and 0 bases from J; bases unmatched to any gene: 9. The CDR3 extends over 17 amino acids. Germline values: CDR1 GEAIGNYY, CDR2 EKD. CDR3 amino acids: CACDSLGDRGDTDKLIF. CDR3 DNA: TGTGCCTGTGACTCCCTGGGGGATAGAGGGGACACCGATAAACTCATCTTT.

With respect to this clone: The TCRdb record carries a much larger clone's protein, which differs from this DNA's translation at residue 12; a read error is the likely cause, and the protein listed here is the DNA translation. The CDR3 DNA follows: TGTGCCTGTGATCTACTGGGGGATACGGCCGATAACCTCATCTTT. It translates to CACDLLGDTADNLIF. The J gene is TRDJ1, the V gene TRDV2; TRDD3 matches 13 bases. This CDR3 contains 15 residues. CDR1 and CDR2 from the germline V gene are GEAIGNYY and EKD.

In its sample, this clone was seen a few times. This DNA translates differently at residue 14 from the TCRdb protein, which is that of a much larger clone; a read error is likely, and the protein shown is the DNA's own translation. The rearrangement uses TRDV1 and TRDJ1; a weak D match, TRDD3 (8 bases). Trimming removed 2 bases at V and 7 bases at J, with 35 bases between. In germline, CDR1 is TSWWSYY, CDR2 QGS. The CDR3 runs to 21 residues. This CDR3 is CALGEISYPLLLGGTLGKLIF. CDR3 coding DNA: TGTGCTCTTGGGGAAATTTCCTACCCCCTCCTACTGGGGGGTACGCTGGGTAAACTCATCTTT.

Comment on this clone: Only one base separates this from a far larger clonotype, so it likely reflects a read error. Other DNA sequences of this sample code for an identical CDR3. V and J are TRDV2 and TRDJ1, with TRDD2 identical over 7 bases. The CDR3 totals 16 residues. CDR1 is GEAIGNYY, CDR2 EKD, per germline. Written as DNA, the CDR3 is TGCGCCTGTGACACCCCTTCGCCTTCCTCCACCGATAAACTCATCTTT. This encodes CACDTPSPSSTDKLIF.

A word on this clone: The TCRdb protein, from a much larger clone, departs from this DNA's translation at residue 8, likely by read error; the protein shown derives from the DNA. V gene TRDV2 combines with J gene TRDJ3; weak D call: TRDD3 (6 bases). Trimming pared 3 bases from V and 0 bases from J, leaving 23 bases between. The length of the CDR3 is 21 residues. Germline V gives CDR1 GEAIGNYY, CDR2 EKD. Here the CDR3 reads CACDSGGRGETSSWDTRQMFF. CDR3 DNA sequence: TGTGCCTGTGACTCCGGAGGGCGGGGGGAAACAAGCTCCTGGGACACCCGACAGATGTTTTTC.

This clone was observed a few times. This DNA's translation differs at residue 11 from TCRdb's protein, which comes from a much larger clone; a read error is likely, and the protein shown is translated from the DNA. The chain recombines TRDV2 with TRDJ1; possibly TRDD2 or TRDD3 for D (5 bases each). Germline values: CDR1 GEAIGNYY, CDR2 EKD. This CDR3 is built from 21 residues. CDR3 residues: CACDTVESHLPTGGLTAKLIF. The CDR3 DNA reads as TGTGCCTGTGACACCGTTGAGTCCCACCTGCCTACTGGTGGACTCACCGCTAAACTCATCTTT.

CDR3 sequence: CASGKKGGGYTDKLIF. The CDR3 bases are TGTGCTAGTGGGAAAAAGGGGGGGGGGTACACCGATAAACTCATCTTT. The chain has TRDV1 and TRDJ1, with TRDD3 as a possible D gene (5 bases). Germline assignment: CDR1 TSWWSYY and CDR2 QGS. CDR3 length: 16 amino acids. Deletions cut 11 bases from V and 0 bases from J, with 22 bases between.

This clone turned up a few times. A read error may explain this, as a much larger clone is one base away. Other DNA sequences in the same sample also yield this CDR3. The rearrangement uses TRDV1 and TRDJ1, with TRDD3 as a possible D gene (6 bases). CDR3 size: 22 residues. Germline assignment: CDR1 TSWWSYY and CDR2 QGS. The CDR3 bases are TGTGCTCTTGGGGAATTCGCGATCTGGGGACAACAGTCCCTTTCCCGCACCGATAAACTCATCTTC. The encoded protein is CALGEFAIWGQQSLSRTDKLIF.

This clone was found many times. The protein recorded in TCRdb matches a much larger clone and deviates from this DNA's translation at residue 12, suggesting a read error; the protein here is obtained by translating the DNA. The sample carries other DNA sequences with the same CDR3. The V gene is TRDV2, the J gene TRDJ1, with 12 bases matching TRDD3. This CDR3 contains 18 residues. Losses at the gene ends were 2 bases for V and 3 bases for J; bases not matched to a gene: 12. Germline CDR1 is GEAIGNYY and CDR2 is EKD. The CDR3 bases are TGTGCCTGTGACATGCTATCTGGGGGATACGCGGTGGCCGATAAACTCATCTTT. Its translation is CACDMLSGGYAVADKLIF.

This clone was seen a handful of times. One end of the junction fails to match germline, which may point to a read error. The chain combines TRDV2 with TRDJ1, with a weak D call TRDD3 (5 bases). This CDR3 comprises 19 residues. Germline V gene lookup returns CDR1 GEAIGNYY and CDR2 EKD. CDR3 loop: CACDTVGTWVKQGIDNLIF. The CDR3 nucleotides are TGTGCCTGTGACACCGTGGGCACCTGGGTGAAACAGGGCATCGATAACCTCATCTTT.

This chain joins TRDV2 and TRDJ1, with D possibly being TRDD2 or TRDD3 (5 bases each). Per germline, CDR1 GEAIGNYY and CDR2 EKD. The V end was cut by 3 bases, the J end by 0 bases, with 28 bases between. The CDR3 extends over 20 amino acids. Written as DNA, the CDR3 is TGTGCCTGTGACGGCAGAAGCTCATCTTCCAGGGGGGCGTACACCGATAAACTCATCTTT. It translates to CACDGRSSSSRGAYTDKLIF.